These T cell receptor beta chains were read from a single sample in a study of early T cells in non-severe SARS-CoV-2 infection. Using its own MiXCR run on the 5' RACE reads, TCRdb lists one record per CDR3 protein. Of some 61,000 distinct CDR3 sequences in the sample, roughly 13% were seen once. Sequenced sample: whole blood. Receptors were obtained from an adult who was a healthcare worker with PCR-confirmed SARS-CoV-2 infection or an uninfected control (not recorded which). Both conserved end residues are part of each CDR3. Fields, in order: clone size, D gene, V gene, J gene, CDR3 protein, CDR3 DNA. A D gene is named only where the DNA matches it firmly. Size values are once, few and many counts, or a class for expanded clones, and some rows have none.

few	.	TRBV7-8	TRBJ2-1	CASSPGTHSYNEQFF	TGTGCCAGCAGTCCCGGGACCCACTCCTACAATGAGCAGTTCTTC
many	.	TRBV5-1	TRBJ2-3	CASSLQGYTQYF	TGCGCCAGCAGCCTACAGGGATATACGCAGTATTTT
few	.	TRBV6-1	TRBJ2-5	CASSEPSYGKETQYF	TGTGCCAGCAGTGAACCATCGTACGGTAAAGAGACCCAGTACTTC
few	.	TRBV30	TRBJ2-5	CAFDREQETQYF	TGTGCCTTTGACAGAGAACAAGAGACCCAGTACTTC
many	TRBD1	TRBV7-7	TRBJ2-2	CASSWRQGDTGELFF	TGTGCTAGCAGCTGGAGACAGGGGGACACCGGGGAGCTGTTTTTT
.	TRBD2	TRBV29-1	TRBJ2-1	CSVPGTSLREQFF	TGCAGCGTACCCGGGACTAGCTTGAGGGAGCAGTTCTTC
many	TRBD2	TRBV2	TRBJ2-7	CASQRGRNYEQYF	TGTGCCAGCCAGCGGGGTAGAAACTACGAGCAGTACTTC
many	TRBD2	TRBV20-1	TRBJ2-7	CSASPRTSGSYEQYF	TGCAGTGCTAGCCCCAGGACTAGCGGGAGCTACGAGCAGTACTTC
.	.	TRBV9	TRBJ1-2	CASNNGYGYTF	TGTGCCAGCAACAACGGCTATGGCTACACCTTC
few	TRBD1	TRBV18	TRBJ1-3	CASSPLWTGSGNTIYF	TGTGCCAGCTCACCCCTTTGGACAGGCTCTGGAAACACCATATATTTT
.	.	TRBV29-1	TRBJ2-5	CSASDGPGTQYF	TGCAGCGCCTCTGACGGCCCTGGGACCCAGTACTTC
many	.	TRBV7-9	TRBJ2-7	CASSPGTPSVEQYF	TGTGCCAGCAGCCCCGGGACCCCCTCTGTCGAGCAGTACTTC
.	TRBD2	TRBV20-1	TRBJ2-1	CSATVAAAGGRNEQFF	TGCAGTGCTACCGTCGCGGCAGCGGGAGGGCGGAATGAGCAGTTCTTC
few	TRBD2	TRBV5-1	TRBJ2-7	CASSPVASGSYEQYF	TGCGCCAGCAGCCCGGTAGCTAGCGGATCCTACGAGCAGTACTTC
.	TRBD2	TRBV7-9	TRBJ2-1	CASSQGTSGRTEEQFF	TGTGCCAGCAGCCAGGGGACTAGCGGGAGGACAGAGGAGCAGTTCTTC